The following is a T cell receptor beta chain sequence with its context. The antigen remains undetermined. The ends lost 3 bases at V and 4 bases at J; junction bases unmatched: 5. Germline V gene sequence: CDR1 LNHDA, CDR2 SQIVND (reference sequence). This CDR3 region has 15 residues. This sample stems from a study of cytomegalovirus exposure and HLA in healthy donors. Overall study findings and caveats: Clonal expansion was found to be greater in HLA-associated TCR beta chains than in equally common others in a later analysis.

The study ran its PCR with 60 Vbeta and 13 Jbeta primers. This table comes from immunoSEQ multiplex PCR, and its TCRdb copy is limited to in-frame clones, with some not included. The table shows about 210,000 clones, with about four fifths occurring only once. The receptor comes from a woman aged 50 to 60 in good health and CMV-seropositive. The genes are TRBV19 and TRBJ1-1; 10 nucleotides match TRBD1. The specimen sequenced was PBMCs. Here the CDR3 reads CASSMTGGPFTEAFF. CDR3 nucleotide sequence: TGTGCCAGTAGTATGACAGGGGGCCCGTTCACTGAAGCTTTCTTT.